A single sample gave rise to the 20 T cell receptor beta chains below, sequenced in a study of blood T cells in healthy people across ages. Primed by a sample-barcoded 5' primer and a J-beta primer mix, a second PCR proceeded for about 7 to 12 cycles. TCRdb reprocessed the 5' RACE reads with MiXCR, giving one entry per CDR3 protein. This table holds about 1.8 million distinct CDR3 sequences, around half found once. Material: blood. Receptors were obtained from a woman in her thirties or forties in good health.

The chain is built from TRBV6-5 and TRBJ2-5, with 7 bases identical to TRBD1. Germline CDR1 is MNHEY and CDR2 is SVGAGI. There are 15 residues in the CDR3. V gave up 6 bases and J gave up 5 bases; unmatched junction bases: 12. CDR3 sequence (DNA): TGTGCCAGCAGCTTTGACAGGGCCCGCGGGGAGACCCAGTACTTC. It specifies CASSFDRARGETQYF.

The chain recombines TRBV7-2 with TRBJ2-5; 8 bases match TRBD1. This CDR3 is built from 14 residues. Trimming cost V 5 bases and J 2 bases; bases outside gene matches: 4. Per germline, CDR1 SGHTA and CDR2 FQGNSA. The CDR3 region has the DNA TGTGCCAGCAGCACAGGGGGTAGTCAAGAGACCCAGTACTTC. This codes for CASSTGGSQETQYF.

This clonotype was detected only a few times. This chain links TRBV15 with TRBJ1-2, with D hard to call. The CDR3 spans 12 residues. Trimming took off 0 bases at V and 8 bases at J, with 7 bases between the two ends. Germline CDR1 reads LNHNV; CDR2 reads YYDKDF (reference sequence). The CDR3 region has the DNA TGTGCCACCAGCAGAGATCGCCAAGGCTACACCTTC. Translated: CATSRDRQGYTF.

The genes are TRBV6-5 and TRBJ1-5; D is uncertain. This CDR3 is 17 amino acids long. Per germline, CDR1 MNHEY and CDR2 SVGAGI. V lost 1 base to trimming and J lost 0 bases, with 13 bases between them. The CDR3 sequence is CASSYFPSKNSNQPQHF. For the CDR3, the DNA is TGTGCCAGCAGTTACTTTCCCTCAAAGAATAGCAATCAGCCCCAGCATTTT.

This clonotype has only a few counts. This chain uses TRBV4-3 with TRBJ2-5; tentatively, D is TRBD2 (6 bases). The CDR3 spans 16 residues. Looked up from germline, CDR1 is LGHNA and CDR2 is YSLEER. V lost 0 bases, J lost 2 bases, and 13 bases lay in between. The CDR3 bases are TGCGCCAGCAGCCAAGAGGCAAACGGGGGTCAAGAGACCCAGTACTTC. It yields the protein CASSQEANGGQETQYF.

The chain links TRBV15 to TRBJ2-5; 8 bases line up with TRBD2. V shed 8 bases, J shed 4 bases, and the junction held 9 bases outside the gene matches. Germline CDR1 reads LNHNV; CDR2 reads YYDKDF (reference sequence). The CDR3 contains 14 residues. CDR3 sequence reads: CATGTRTSSETQYF. The CDR3 DNA is TGTGCCACCGGCACAAGGACTAGCTCAGAGACCCAGTACTTC.

About this clonotype itself: One end of the junction varies from germline; a read error may be responsible. The J gene is TRBJ1-3, the V gene TRBV6-2 or TRBV6-3, with no clear D. The CDR3 sequence is 15 residues long. The V gene's germline CDR1 is MNHEY and CDR2 SVGEGT. The CDR3 is CAGSFRHFSGNTIYF. In DNA, the CDR3 is TGTGCCGGCAGTTTTCGACACTTCTCTGGAAACACCATATATTTT.

The CDR3 DNA follows: TGTGCCAGCAGTTGGACTAGCACCACAGATACGCAGTATTTT. Translating gives CASSWTSTTDTQYF. The chain has TRBV27 and TRBJ2-3; 8 nucleotides agree with TRBD2. Germline V gene sequence: CDR1 MNHEY, CDR2 SMNVEV (reference sequence). J gave up 2 bases and V 4 bases, and 2 bases lay outside the gene matches. The CDR3 totals 14 residues.

The gene calls are TRBV7-2 and TRBJ2-3; 9 bases are a match to TRBD1. Looked up from germline, CDR1 is SGHTA and CDR2 is FQGNSA. The CDR3 length is 16 residues. J was trimmed by 2 bases and V by 3 bases; bases with no gene match: 6. The DNA of the CDR3 is TGTGCCAGCAGCTTCTCCGGGACAGGGCTCACAGATACGCAGTATTTT. Translating gives CASSFSGTGLTDTQYF.

This sequence joins TRBV10-2 and TRBJ2-2, with 9 bases aligning to TRBD2. Germline CDR1 is WSHSY and CDR2 is SAAADI. CDR3 length equals 16 residues. V gave up 0 bases and J gave up 4 bases; unmatched junction bases: 3. The CDR3 region has the DNA TGCGCCAGCAGTGAGTCCCTAGCGGGGTCCACCGGGGAGCTGTTTTTT. It yields the protein CASSESLAGSTGELFF.

This clonotype was observed a handful of times. This chain connects TRBV6-5 to TRBJ2-3; 8 nucleotides align to TRBD2. J gave up 8 bases and V 6 bases, and 4 bases lay outside the gene matches. The CDR3 contains 12 residues. Germline V gene sequence: CDR1 MNHEY, CDR2 SVGAGI. The CDR3 loop reads CASRGLAGTQYF. For the CDR3, the DNA is TGTGCCAGCAGAGGACTAGCTGGTACGCAGTATTTT.

Here the CDR3 DNA reads TGCGCCAGCAGCCAAGAACGGGACGGTAATGGCTACACCTTC. Residues: CASSQERDGNGYTF. The chain uses TRBV4-3 and TRBJ1-2, with D possibly TRBD1 on 5 matching bases. Germline CDR1 and CDR2: LGHNA and YSLEER. This CDR3 is 14 amino acids long. The ends were cut back, 0 bases at V and 6 bases at J, with 11 bases in the middle.

This chain joins TRBV12-3 or TRBV12-4 and TRBJ2-4; tentatively, D is TRBD1 (6 bases). The CDR3 is made up of 16 amino acids. Between the trimmed V and J ends, which lost 4 bases and 10 bases, there was a span of 23 bases. CDR3 in DNA: TGTGCCAGCAGTTCCCCCGCAGGGACACCGGGATGGATTCAGTACTTC. Translated, it gives CASSSPAGTPGWIQYF.

This clonotype turned up a few times. The chain couples TRBV20-1 to TRBJ1-6, with D perhaps TRBD1 (5 bases). This CDR3 contains 12 residues. V shed 3 bases and J shed 7 bases, with 7 bases lying between them. CDR1 DFQATT and CDR2 SNEGSKA come from the germline V gene (reference sequence). CDR3 loop: CSARGLNSPLHF. CDR3 coding DNA: TGCAGTGCTAGGGGGCTGAATTCACCCCTCCACTTT.

V usage is TRBV3-1 and J usage is TRBJ2-4; maybe TRBD2 (5 bases). CDR3 length equals 14 residues. Germline CDR1 LGHDT, CDR2 YNNKEL (reference sequence). Trimming took 0 bases from V and 8 from J, leaving 11 bases between them. CDR3 in DNA: TGTGCCAGCAGCCAAGATGTCGTGCGGGACATTCAGTACTTC. It encodes CASSQDVVRDIQYF.

Only a few counts were recorded for this clonotype. The chain combines TRBV28 with TRBJ2-7; the D call may be TRBD1 or TRBD2 (5 bases each). V was trimmed by 6 bases and J by 4 bases, leaving 19 bases between them. Germline V CDR1 and CDR2: MDHEN, SYDVKM. The CDR3 has 15 residues. The DNA for the CDR3 is TGTGCCAGCAGCGAACGCACGGGACGGACGTACGAGCAGTACTTC. This codes for CASSERTGRTYEQYF.

V gene TRBV9 combines with J gene TRBJ2-3; unclear D gene. Germline V gene data show CDR1 as SGDLS and CDR2 as YYNGEE. The ends were cut back, 3 bases at V and 1 base at J, with 12 bases in the middle. The CDR3 runs 15 residues. The CDR3 coding sequence is TGTGCCAGCAGCGAAGAGGCGGCGGGCACAGATACGCAGTATTTT. Translation gives CASSEEAAGTDTQYF.

Remarks on this clonotype: A much larger clonotype is one base distant, so this may be a read error. The V gene is TRBV29-1, the J gene TRBJ2-7, with unresolved D. There are 14 residues in the CDR3. Germline V lookup: CDR1 SQVTM, CDR2 ANQGSEA. As DNA, the CDR3 is TGCGGCGTTGAAGGAAATCGGCTCGGAAGAGAACAGTACTTC. Its translation: CGVEGNRLGREQYF.

The chain joins TRBV18 to TRBJ2-5, with TRBD1 matching over 10 bases. This CDR3 is built from 15 residues. V was pared by 2 bases and J by 5 bases, with 5 bases of the junction left unmatched. CDR1 and CDR2 (germline): KGHSH, LQKENI. The chain's CDR3 is CASSPGTGVGETQYF. CDR3 bases: TGTGCCAGCTCACCAGGGACAGGGGTCGGCGAGACCCAGTACTTC.

This clonotype was picked up a small number of times. This chain joins TRBV28 and TRBJ2-1, with 10 positions matching TRBD2. Germline trimming cut 4 bases from V and 5 bases from J; bases unmatched to any gene: 5. The CDR3 length is 15 residues. The germline gives CDR1 MDHEN, CDR2 SYDVKM. Written as DNA, the CDR3 is TGTGCCAGCAGTTCCCTAGCGGGGGATAACAATGAGCAGTTCTTC. Translating gives CASSSLAGDNNEQFF.